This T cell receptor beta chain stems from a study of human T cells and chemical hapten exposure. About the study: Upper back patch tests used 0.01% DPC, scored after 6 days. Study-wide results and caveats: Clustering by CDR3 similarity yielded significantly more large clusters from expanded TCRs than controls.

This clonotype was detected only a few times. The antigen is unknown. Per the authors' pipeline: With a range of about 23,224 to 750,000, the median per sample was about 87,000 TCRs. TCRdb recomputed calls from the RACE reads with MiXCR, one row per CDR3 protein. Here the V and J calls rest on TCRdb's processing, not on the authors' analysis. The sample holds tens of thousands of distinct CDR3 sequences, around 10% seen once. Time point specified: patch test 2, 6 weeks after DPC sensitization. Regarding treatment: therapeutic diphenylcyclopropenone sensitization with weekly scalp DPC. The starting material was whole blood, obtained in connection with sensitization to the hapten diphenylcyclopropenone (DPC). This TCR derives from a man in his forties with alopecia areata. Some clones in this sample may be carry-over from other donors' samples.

The CDR3, as DNA: TGTGCCAGTAGTCCCGGGACATCCGGCAGTGGAAACACCATATATTTT. Amino acids: CASSPGTSGSGNTIYF. The chain has TRBV19 and TRBJ1-3, with a weak D call TRBD1 (6 bases). The CDR3 extends over 16 amino acids. The V end was cut by 5 bases, the J end by 3 bases, with 17 bases between. Per germline, CDR1 LNHDA and CDR2 SQIVND (reference sequence).